The following is a T cell receptor (beta chain) sequence with its context. TCRdb's copy holds only in-frame clones and misses some; the assay was immunoSEQ multiplex PCR. The table shows some 14,000 clones, with about 78% occurring only once. Trimming pared 3 bases from V and 6 bases from J, leaving 11 bases between. Germline lookup yields CDR1 MGHRA and CDR2 YSYEKL. This CDR3 region has 13 residues. The data derive from a study of OX40 agonist ivuxolimab in advanced cancers. Sequenced here: CD4+ or CD8+ T cells sorted from blood, sampled in a trial of the OX40 agonist ivuxolimab. J is TRBJ1-1 and V is TRBV4-1; D uncertain. The clonotype originates from an adult with an advanced solid tumor such as melanoma, head and neck, liver or kidney cancer. The CDR3 protein is CASSQDGLPEAFF. CDR3 in DNA: TGCGCCAGCAGCCAGGACGGCCTGCCTGAAGCTTTCTTT.